The 18 T cell receptor beta chains in this list originate from one sample, sequenced in a study of T cell responses to AZD1222 COVID-19 vaccine. Using immunoSEQ multiplex PCR, the repertoire was profiled, and TCRdb retains in-frame clones only, with some absent. The sample includes some 150,000 clones, 80% to 95% of them seen just once. The material was peripheral blood, obtained on day 0 of AZD1222 vaccination. The receptor set was obtained from an adult in good health.

The chain is built from TRBV2 and TRBJ1-3; D remains unclear. Germline-derived CDR1 and CDR2 are SNHLY and FYNNEI. The ends were cut back, 6 bases at V and 4 bases at J, with 10 bases in the middle. This CDR3 spans 13 amino acids. The CDR3 protein is CASSENGGNTIYF. In nucleotides, the CDR3 is TGTGCCAGCAGCGAAAATGGCGGAAACACCATATATTTT.

This chain connects TRBV1 to TRBJ2-2; the table gives TRBD2 as D, unverified against the DNA. TRBV1 is shown as a pseudogene. The CDR3 length is 16 residues. In nucleotides, the CDR3 is TGCACCGGATCGTGGGGTTTAGCGGGAGGATGGAGGGAGCTGTTTTTT. This gives the protein CTGSWGLAGGWRELFF.

The rearrangement uses TRBV12-5 and TRBJ2-3; TRBD2 agrees at 11 bases. Looked up from germline, CDR1 is LGHNT and CDR2 is FRNRAP. CDR3 size: 17 residues. V shed 1 base and J 6 bases; nucleotides not matched to a gene: 9. DNA of the CDR3: TGTGCTAGTGGTTTGGGAGGGGGACTAGCGGTTCGGGATACGCAGTATTTT. It codes for CASGLGGGLAVRDTQYF.

The chain couples TRBV28 to TRBJ1-2; possibly TRBD1 for D (5 bases). The CDR3 is 14 amino acids. The germline V and J ends were trimmed by 10 bases and 2 bases, with 17 bases remaining between them. Germline CDR1 is MDHEN and CDR2 is SYDVKM. CDR3 sequence (DNA): TGTGCCACCTCTTGGGGCAATGACAACTATGGCTACACCTTC. Translation gives CATSWGNDNYGYTF.

This chain connects TRBV7-8 to TRBJ2-2; D ambiguous. CDR3 size: 15 residues. Germline lookup yields CDR1 SGHVS and CDR2 FQNEAQ. V lost 5 bases, J lost 6 bases, and 16 bases lay in between. The CDR3 protein is CASSKFFREAGELFF. In DNA, the CDR3 is TGTGCCAGCAGCAAATTTTTCCGAGAAGCCGGGGAGCTGTTTTTT. The full variable domain, in which reference TRBV7-8 and TRBJ2-2 provide the parts outside the CDR3, is GAGVSQSPRYKVAKRGQDVALRCDPISGHVSLFWYQQALGQGPEFLTYFQNEAQLDKSGLPSDRFFAERPEGSVSTLKIQRTQQEDSAVYLCASSKFFREAGELFFGEGSRLTVL.

This chain links TRBV12-3 or TRBV12-4 with TRBJ2-7, with D perhaps matching TRBD2 (5 bases). The CDR3 has 12 amino acids. Trimming took 6 bases from V and 3 from J, leaving 9 bases between them. In DNA form, the CDR3 reads TGTGCCAGCAGAGCCGGGAACTACGAGCAGTACTTC. Translation: CASRAGNYEQYF.

This chain links TRBV5-6 with TRBJ2-4; D is unclear. The germline gives CDR1 SGHDT, CDR2 YYEEEE. CDR3 length: 12 amino acids. V lost 2 bases to trimming and J lost 14 bases, with 14 bases between them. This CDR3 is CASSLGDGREYF. In DNA form, the CDR3 reads TGTGCCAGCAGCTTAGGAGACGGTAGAGAGTACTTC.

The J gene is TRBJ2-7, the V gene TRBV20-1, with D perhaps TRBD2 (5 bases). CDR3 length equals 11 residues. Germline loops: CDR1 DFQATT, CDR2 SNEGSKA (reference sequence). V gave up 3 bases and J gave up 6 bases, with 9 bases separating them. The CDR3: CSASGKGEQYF. The CDR3 DNA reads TGCAGTGCTAGCGGGAAGGGCGAGCAGTACTTC.

The V and J genes are TRBV7-9 and TRBJ2-3; D call uncertain. This CDR3 has 16 amino acids. Germline CDR1 reads SEHNR; CDR2 reads FQNEAQ (reference sequence). V lost 1 base to trimming and J lost 7 bases, with 18 bases between them. CDR3 in DNA: TGTGCCAGCAGCTTAGGAGGCAACCCACAAGGGAATACGCAGTATTTT. It codes for CASSLGGNPQGNTQYF. The full variable domain, rest sourced from reference TRBV7-9 and TRBJ2-3, is DTGVSQNPRHKITKRGQNVTFRCDPISEHNRLYWYRQTLGQGPEFLTYFQNEAQLEKSRLLSDRFSAERPKGSFSTLEIQRTEQGDSAMYLCASSLGGNPQGNTQYFGPGTRLTVL.

This chain connects TRBV9 to TRBJ1-4; unclear D gene. Germline loops: CDR1 SGDLS, CDR2 YYNGEE. Between the trimmed V and J ends, which lost 3 bases and 5 bases, there was a span of 11 bases. The CDR3 loop spans 14 amino acids. The CDR3 spells CASSDDPHNEKLFF. In nucleotides, the CDR3 is TGTGCCAGCAGCGACGACCCACACAATGAAAAACTGTTTTTT.

V and J are TRBV9 and TRBJ1-2; D unclear. Trimming took 0 bases from V and 0 from J, leaving 6 bases between them. CDR1 and CDR2 (germline): SGDLS, YYNGEE. The CDR3 is 14 amino acids. CDR3 nucleotide sequence: TGTGCCAGCAGCGTAGGGCCAGCTAACTATGGCTACACCTTC. Translating gives CASSVGPANYGYTF.

The rearrangement joins TRBV28 to TRBJ1-2; D is unclear. Germline V gives CDR1 MDHEN, CDR2 SYDVKM. V lost 1 base and J 0 bases, leaving 9 bases between the germline ends. This CDR3 is 15 amino acids long. CDR3 protein: CASSLLPGANYGYTF. Here the CDR3 DNA reads TGTGCCAGCAGTTTATTGCCCGGAGCTAACTATGGCTACACCTTC.

The sample holds one count of this clone. The V gene is TRBV7-2, the J gene TRBJ2-2, with 7 bases lining up with TRBD1. The CDR3 is made up of 14 amino acids. V gave up 5 bases and J gave up 7 bases; unmatched junction bases: 7. Germline CDR1 SGHTA, CDR2 FQGNSA. The CDR3 loop reads CASSVDREIGELFF. Written as DNA, the CDR3 is TGTGCCAGCAGCGTTGACAGGGAGATCGGGGAGCTGTTTTTT. The whole variable domain, remainder taken from reference TRBV7-2 and TRBJ2-2, is GAGVSQSPSNKVTEKGKDVELRCDPISGHTALYWYRQSLGQGLEFLIYFQGNSAPDKSGLPSDRFSAERTGGSVSTLTIQRTQQEDSAVYLCASSVDREIGELFFGEGSRLTVL.

This clone appeared once. The chain links TRBV18 to TRBJ1-3, with unresolved D. Germline V lookup: CDR1 KGHSH, CDR2 LQKENI. V gave up 0 bases and J gave up 0 bases, with 12 bases separating them. The CDR3 has 17 residues. The CDR3 sequence is CASSPPFQAISGNTIYF. In DNA, the CDR3 is TGTGCCAGCTCACCACCGTTCCAGGCCATCTCTGGAAACACCATATATTTT.

The V and J genes are TRBV24-1 and TRBJ1-2; D call uncertain. V was trimmed by 3 bases and J by 4 bases, leaving 5 bases between them. From germline, CDR1 is KGHDR and CDR2 SFDVKD. The CDR3 loop spans 12 amino acids. The CDR3 DNA is TGTGCCACCAGTGATGGGAGCTATGGCTACACCTTC. This encodes CATSDGSYGYTF.

This chain connects TRBV6-5 to TRBJ1-6, with a possible D match to TRBD1 (5 bases). Germline CDR1 is MNHEY and CDR2 is SVGAGI. There are 13 residues in the CDR3. Between the trimmed V and J ends, which lost 7 bases and 11 bases, there was a span of 15 bases. The CDR3 here is CASNGGMKAPLHF. Here the CDR3 DNA reads TGTGCCAGCAATGGGGGAATGAAGGCACCCCTCCACTTT.

The chain couples TRBV5-1 to TRBJ2-1; the D gene is possibly TRBD1 (6 bases). The germline V and J ends were trimmed by 0 bases and 3 bases, with 13 bases remaining between them. Germline-derived CDR1 and CDR2 are SGHRS and YFSETQ. The CDR3 contains 16 residues. Here the CDR3 DNA reads TGCGCCAGCAGCTTGGTTTCGACAGGTAGCTACAATGAGCAGTTCTTC. Translation: CASSLVSTGSYNEQFF.

The rearrangement uses TRBV11-2 and TRBJ2-7; D might be TRBD1 or TRBD2, each matching 5 bases. Trimming removed 1 base at V and 3 bases at J, with 16 bases between. The germline V gene has CDR1 SGHAT and CDR2 FQNNGV. The length of the CDR3 is 16 residues. The DNA of the CDR3 is TGTGCCAGCAGCTTAGGCGCTAGTGGGGGACGCTACGAGCAGTACTTC. It codes for CASSLGASGGRYEQYF.